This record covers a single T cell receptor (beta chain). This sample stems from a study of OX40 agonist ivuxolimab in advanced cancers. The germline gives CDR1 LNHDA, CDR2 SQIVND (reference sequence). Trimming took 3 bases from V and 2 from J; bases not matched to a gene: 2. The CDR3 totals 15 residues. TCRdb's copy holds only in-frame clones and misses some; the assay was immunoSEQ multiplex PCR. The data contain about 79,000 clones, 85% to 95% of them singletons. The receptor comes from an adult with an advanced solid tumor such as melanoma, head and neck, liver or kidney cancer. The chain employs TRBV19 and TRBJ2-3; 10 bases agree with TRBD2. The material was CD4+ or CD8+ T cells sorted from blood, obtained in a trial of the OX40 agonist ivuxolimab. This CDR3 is CASSILAGVTDTQYF. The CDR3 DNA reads TGTGCCAGTAGTATCCTAGCGGGGGTCACAGATACGCAGTATTTT.